This T cell receptor beta chain emerged from a study of T cell repertoires in cytomegalovirus infection. For the study at large: CMV epitopes in the study were HLA-C-restricted (recently identified) and HLA-B-restricted (well studied). Study-wide results and caveats: There were carriers of CMV plus the relevant HLA, and cumulative public TCR beta family frequency identified them.

TCRdb recomputed calls from the reads with MiXCR, one row per CDR3 protein. The table shows some 350,000 distinct CDR3 sequences, with about 35% occurring only once. The germline CDR1 and CDR2 sequences are MGHRA and YSYEKL. This CDR3 has 16 amino acids. Trimming pared 1 base from V and 7 bases from J, leaving 14 bases between. This clonotype has a handful of counts. Its antigen is undetermined. The receptor's source is a human donor in good health (CMV status not recorded). Some clones in this sample may be carry-over from other donors' samples. The sample in question was cultured PBMCs, obtained from culture after CMV antigen stimulation. This chain joins TRBV4-1 and TRBJ1-6, with a possible D match to TRBD1 (6 bases). This CDR3 reads CASSQGLGGLNSPLHF. The DNA of the CDR3 is TGCGCCAGCAGCCAAGGACTTGGGGGGCTGAATTCACCCCTCCACTTT.